The sequence of this TCR beta chain was determined in a study of blood T cell repertoires in COVID-19. Across the whole study: COVID-19 samples collected from the United States, Italy and Spain covered acute and convalescent phases. Sources were T cells, B-cell-depleted T cells, or PBMCs; the material itself was cDNA or gDNA.

Authors' processing steps: How many nucleated cells were present was estimated from reference gene primer amplification. Some clones are missing from TCRdb's copy, which holds only in-frame ones; the method was immunoSEQ multiplex PCR. V, J and clone size derive from that table, while D and trimming were established from the DNA sequence. In the table there are 350,000 to 450,000 clones, around 90% of which are singletons. V dropped 6 bases and J dropped 3 bases, with 8 bases sitting between them. Germline loops: CDR1 LNHDA, CDR2 SQIVND (reference sequence). The CDR3 consists of 12 residues. The source of this sequence is a human donor in a cohort sampled during active COVID-19. The chain uses TRBV19 and TRBJ1-1, with D tentatively TRBD1 (6 bases). The sample taken for sequencing was peripheral blood. The CDR3 bases are TGTGCCAGTAGGGGGGCCCACACTGAAGCTTTCTTT. Its protein product is CASRGAHTEAFF. Looking up the rest from reference TRBV19 and TRBJ1-1 gives the full variable domain: DGGITQSPKYLFRKEGQNVTLSCEQNLNHDAMYWYRQDPGQGLRLIYYSQIVNDFQKGDIAEGYSVSREKKESFPLTVTSAQKNPTAFYLCASRGAHTEAFFGQGTRLTVV.